Detailed here is one T cell receptor (beta chain). Its matching antigen is unknown. The data are from a study of T-cell reconstitution after alpha-beta-depleted transplantation in children. Study-wide results and caveats: At day 60, the high TCRbeta diversity found in some patients originated from recipient T cells and thymic progenitors that had survived. T-cell counts and diversity at one year post-transplant came mainly from newly produced T cells.

TCRbeta library construction was performed incorporating unique molecular identifiers. TCRdb recomputed calls from the PCR reads with MiXCR, one row per CDR3 protein. The sample lists under 250,000 distinct CDR3 sequences, more than 20% occurring once. The CDR3 has 13 residues. Germline loops: CDR1 GTSNPN, CDR2 SVGIG (reference sequence). Trimming left V 3 bases short and J 7 bases short, with 12 bases between. The chain carries TRBV30 and TRBJ1-4, with no clear D. The TCR originated in a female patient aged 2 to 10 who had a stem cell transplant for congenital amegakaryocytic thrombocytopenia, so the T cells may come from the graft donor. This sample comprised PBMCs, mostly from graft donor cells, obtained 360 days after TCRalphabeta/CD19-depleted stem cell transplant. CDR3 DNA: TGTGCCTGGAGCTTTACGCATGGTGAAAAACTGTTTTTT. This translates into CAWSFTHGEKLFF.